The present T cell receptor (beta chain) was sequenced within a study of cytomegalovirus exposure and HLA in healthy donors. V was pared by 1 base and J by 0 bases, with 9 bases between. The germline V gene has CDR1 LNHDA and CDR2 SQIVND (reference sequence). This CDR3 region has 15 residues. 13 Jbeta primers and 60 Vbeta primers were used for the PCR. The assay was immunoSEQ multiplex PCR, and TCRdb's table has in-frame clones only and misses some. The sample records a few hundred thousand clones, about 86% being singletons. What was sequenced was PBMCs. The chain combines TRBV19 with TRBJ1-1; TRBD1 might be the D (5 bases). The source is a woman aged 55-70 years in good health and CMV-seropositive. The CDR3 DNA reads TGTGCCAGTAGTATAGCTTACAGGATGAACACTGAAGCTTTCTTT. Its protein is CASSIAYRMNTEAFF.